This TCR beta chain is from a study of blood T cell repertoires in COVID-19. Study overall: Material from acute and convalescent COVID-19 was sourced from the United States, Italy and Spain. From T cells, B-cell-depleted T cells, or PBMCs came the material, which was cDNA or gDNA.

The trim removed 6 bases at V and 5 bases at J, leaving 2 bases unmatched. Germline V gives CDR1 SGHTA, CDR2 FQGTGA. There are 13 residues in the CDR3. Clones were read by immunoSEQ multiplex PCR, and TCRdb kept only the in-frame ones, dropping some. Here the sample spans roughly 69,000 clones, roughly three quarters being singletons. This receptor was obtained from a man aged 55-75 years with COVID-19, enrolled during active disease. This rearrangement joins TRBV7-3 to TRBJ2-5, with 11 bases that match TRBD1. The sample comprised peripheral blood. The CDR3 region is CASRRTGGETQYF. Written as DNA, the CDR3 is TGTGCCAGCAGACGGACAGGGGGCGAGACCCAGTACTTC.